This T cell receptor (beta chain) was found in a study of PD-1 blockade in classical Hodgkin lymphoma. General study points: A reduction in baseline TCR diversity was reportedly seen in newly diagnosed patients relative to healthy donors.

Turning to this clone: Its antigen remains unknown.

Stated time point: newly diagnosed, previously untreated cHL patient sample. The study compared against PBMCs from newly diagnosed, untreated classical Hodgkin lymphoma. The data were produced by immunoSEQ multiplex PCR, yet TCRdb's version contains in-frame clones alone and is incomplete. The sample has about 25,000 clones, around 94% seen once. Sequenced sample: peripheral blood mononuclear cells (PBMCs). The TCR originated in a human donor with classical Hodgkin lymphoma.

The CDR3: CSVGYREYGYTF. Written as DNA, the CDR3 is TGCAGCGTTGGGTACAGGGAGTATGGCTACACCTTC. The V gene is TRBV29-1, the J gene TRBJ1-2; tentative D call: TRBD1 (6 bases). V lost 4 bases and J lost 5, with 11 bases in between. This CDR3 is 12 amino acids long. Germline V gene sequence: CDR1 SQVTM, CDR2 ANQGSEA.